This section outlines one T cell receptor (beta chain) sequence together with its context. Trimming at V came to 3 bases and at J to 7 bases, leaving 10 bases not matched to a gene. The germline CDR1 and CDR2 sequences are SGHRS and YFSETQ. This CDR3 region has 14 residues. This entry belongs to a study of control samples from healthy donors and cancer patients. Sequenced by immunoSEQ multiplex PCR; TCRdb stores in-frame clones only, minus some. The top ten hold more than 6.5% of the sample, which has about 130,000 clones, more than 85% seen once. V and J are TRBV5-1 and TRBJ2-7; 7 nucleotides agree with TRBD1. The origin of this receptor is a young man in good health. Sequenced: blood. CDR3 sequence reads: CASSSPGQSSEQYF. As DNA, the CDR3 is TGCGCCAGCAGCTCACCGGGACAGTCGTCAGAGCAGTACTTC.